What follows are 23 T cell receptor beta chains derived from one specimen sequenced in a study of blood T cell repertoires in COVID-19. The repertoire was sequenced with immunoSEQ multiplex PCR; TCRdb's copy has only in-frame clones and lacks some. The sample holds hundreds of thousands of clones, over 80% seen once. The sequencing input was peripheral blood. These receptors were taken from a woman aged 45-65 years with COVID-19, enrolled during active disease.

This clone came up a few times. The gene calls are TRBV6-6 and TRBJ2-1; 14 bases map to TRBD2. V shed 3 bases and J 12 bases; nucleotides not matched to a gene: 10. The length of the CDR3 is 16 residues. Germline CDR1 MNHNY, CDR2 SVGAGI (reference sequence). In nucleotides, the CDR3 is TGTGCCAGCAGTTATCCCGGGACTAGCGGGAGTCGCGCGCAGTTCTTC. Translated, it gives CASSYPGTSGSRAQFF.

The CDR3 nucleotides are TGTGCCAGCAGCTTAGGCAACCAGGGTGGTAAATTCAACGTCCTGACTTTC. Protein sequence: CASSLGNQGGKFNVLTF. The chain is built from TRBV7-9 and TRBJ2-6; a possible D gene is TRBD1 (5 bases). Trimming cost V 1 base and J 9 bases, with 19 bases left between them. The CDR3 totals 17 residues. In germline, CDR1 is SEHNR, CDR2 FQNEAQ (reference sequence). The full variable domain, its missing parts supplied by reference TRBV7-9 and TRBJ2-6, is DTGVSQNPRHKITKRGQNVTFRCDPISEHNRLYWYRQTLGQGPEFLTYFQNEAQLEKSRLLSDRFSAERPKGSFSTLEIQRTEQGDSAMYLCASSLGNQGGKFNVLTFGAGSRLTVL.

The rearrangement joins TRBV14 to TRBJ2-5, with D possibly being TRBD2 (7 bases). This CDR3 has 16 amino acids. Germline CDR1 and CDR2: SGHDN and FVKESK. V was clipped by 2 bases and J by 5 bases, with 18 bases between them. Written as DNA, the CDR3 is TGTGCCAGCAGCCAACGGCGGGGGCGTAGAGGGGAGACCCAGTACTTC. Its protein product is CASSQRRGRRGETQYF.

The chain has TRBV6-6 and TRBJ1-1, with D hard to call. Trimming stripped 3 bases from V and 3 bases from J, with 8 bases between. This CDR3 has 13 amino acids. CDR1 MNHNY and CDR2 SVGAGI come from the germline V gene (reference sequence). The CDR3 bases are TGTGCCAGCAGTTATACACCTTACACTGAAGCTTTCTTT. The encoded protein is CASSYTPYTEAFF.

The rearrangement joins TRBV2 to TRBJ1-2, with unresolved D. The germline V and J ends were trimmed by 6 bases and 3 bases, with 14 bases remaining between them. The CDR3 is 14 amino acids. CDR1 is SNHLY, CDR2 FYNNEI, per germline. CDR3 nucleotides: TGTGCCAGCAGGTTGACCGGAGCGGACTATGGCTACACCTTC. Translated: CASRLTGADYGYTF.

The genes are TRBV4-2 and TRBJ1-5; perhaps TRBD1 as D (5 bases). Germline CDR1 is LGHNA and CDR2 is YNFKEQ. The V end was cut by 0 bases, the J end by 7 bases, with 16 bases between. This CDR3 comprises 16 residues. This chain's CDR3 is CASSQEAPGYKQPQHF. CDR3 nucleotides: TGTGCCAGCAGCCAAGAAGCGCCAGGGTATAAACAGCCCCAGCATTTT.

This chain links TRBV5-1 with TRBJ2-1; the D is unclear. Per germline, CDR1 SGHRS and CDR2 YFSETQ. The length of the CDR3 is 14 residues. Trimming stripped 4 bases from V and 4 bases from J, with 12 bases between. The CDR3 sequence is CASSLEIAYNEQFF. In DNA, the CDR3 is TGCGCCAGCAGCCTCGAGATAGCATACAATGAGCAGTTCTTC.

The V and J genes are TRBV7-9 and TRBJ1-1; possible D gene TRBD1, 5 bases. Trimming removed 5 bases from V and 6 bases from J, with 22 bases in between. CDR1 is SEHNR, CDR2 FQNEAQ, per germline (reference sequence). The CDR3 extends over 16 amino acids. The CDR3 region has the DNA TGTGCCAGCAGCACACCTCTGGGACGGGGGTGGGCTGAAGCTTTCTTT. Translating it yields CASSTPLGRGWAEAFF.

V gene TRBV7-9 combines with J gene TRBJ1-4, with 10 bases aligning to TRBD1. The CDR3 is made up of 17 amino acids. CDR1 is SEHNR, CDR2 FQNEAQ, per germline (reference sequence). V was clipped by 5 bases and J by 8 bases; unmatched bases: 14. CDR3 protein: CASSPQDGQGVYEKLFF. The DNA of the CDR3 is TGTGCCAGCAGCCCCCAAGACGGACAGGGGGTGTACGAAAAACTGTTTTTT.

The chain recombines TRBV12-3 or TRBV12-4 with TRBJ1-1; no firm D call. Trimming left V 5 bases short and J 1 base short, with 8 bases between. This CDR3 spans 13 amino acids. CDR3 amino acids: CASSTGKNTEAFF. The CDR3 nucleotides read TGTGCCAGCAGTACCGGGAAGAACACTGAAGCTTTCTTT.

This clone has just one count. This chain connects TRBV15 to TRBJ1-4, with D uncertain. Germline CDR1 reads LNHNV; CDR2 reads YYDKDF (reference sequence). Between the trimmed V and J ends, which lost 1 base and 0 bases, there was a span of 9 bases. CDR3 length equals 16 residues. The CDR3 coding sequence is TGTGCCACCAGCAGAGGGAGGGTTTCAACTAATGAAAAACTGTTTTTT. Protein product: CATSRGRVSTNEKLFF. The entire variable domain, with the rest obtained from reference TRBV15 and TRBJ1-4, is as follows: DAMVIQNPRYQVTQFGKPVTLSCSQTLNHNVMYWYQQKSSQAPKLLFHYYDKDFNNEADTPDNFQSRRPNTSFCFLDIRSPGLGDTAMYLCATSRGRVSTNEKLFFGSGTQLSVL.

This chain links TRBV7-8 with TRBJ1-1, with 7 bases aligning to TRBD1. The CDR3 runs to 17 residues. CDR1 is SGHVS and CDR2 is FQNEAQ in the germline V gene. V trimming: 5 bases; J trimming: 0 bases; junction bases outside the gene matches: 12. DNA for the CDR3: TGTGCCAGCAGCCTTCACCGCCGGACAGGCCTGAACACTGAAGCTTTCTTT. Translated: CASSLHRRTGLNTEAFF.

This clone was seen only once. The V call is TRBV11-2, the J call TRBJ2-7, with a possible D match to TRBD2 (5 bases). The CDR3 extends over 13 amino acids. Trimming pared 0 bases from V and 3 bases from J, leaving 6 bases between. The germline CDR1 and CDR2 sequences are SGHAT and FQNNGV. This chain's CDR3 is CASSLDRDYEQYF. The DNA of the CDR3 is TGTGCCAGCAGCTTAGATCGGGACTACGAGCAGTACTTC.

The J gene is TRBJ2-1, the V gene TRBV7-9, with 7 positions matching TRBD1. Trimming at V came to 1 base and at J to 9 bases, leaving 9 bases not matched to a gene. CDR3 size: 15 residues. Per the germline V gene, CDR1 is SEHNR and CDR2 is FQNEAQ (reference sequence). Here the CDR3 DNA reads TGTGCCAGCAGCTTAGTAGGGGGCATAGACCCTGAGCAGTTCTTC. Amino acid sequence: CASSLVGGIDPEQFF.

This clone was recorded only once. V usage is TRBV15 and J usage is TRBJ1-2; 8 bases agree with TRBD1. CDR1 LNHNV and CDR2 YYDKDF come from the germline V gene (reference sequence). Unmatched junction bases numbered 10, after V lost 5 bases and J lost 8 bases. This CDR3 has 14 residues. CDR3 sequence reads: CATSRPTDREGYTF. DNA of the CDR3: TGTGCCACCAGCCGACCCACGGACAGGGAAGGCTACACCTTC.

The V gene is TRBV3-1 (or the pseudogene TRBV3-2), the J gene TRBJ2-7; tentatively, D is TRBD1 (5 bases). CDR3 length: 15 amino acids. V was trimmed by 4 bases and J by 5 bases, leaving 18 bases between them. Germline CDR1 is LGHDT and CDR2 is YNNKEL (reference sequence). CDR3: CASSPRVQGFHEQYF. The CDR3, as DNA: TGTGCCAGCAGCCCAAGGGTGCAGGGCTTCCACGAGCAGTACTTC.

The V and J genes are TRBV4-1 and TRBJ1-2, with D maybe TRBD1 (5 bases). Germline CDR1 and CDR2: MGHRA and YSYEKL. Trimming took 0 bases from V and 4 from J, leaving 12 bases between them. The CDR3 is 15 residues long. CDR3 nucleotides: TGCGCCAGCAGCCAAGAACAGGTTTCGCTCTATGGCTACACCTTC. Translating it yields CASSQEQVSLYGYTF.

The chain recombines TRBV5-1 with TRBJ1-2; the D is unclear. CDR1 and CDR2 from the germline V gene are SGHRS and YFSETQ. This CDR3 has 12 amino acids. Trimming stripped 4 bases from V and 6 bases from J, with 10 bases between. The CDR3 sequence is CASSQDGNGYTF. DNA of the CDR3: TGCGCCAGCAGCCAGGACGGGAATGGCTACACCTTC.

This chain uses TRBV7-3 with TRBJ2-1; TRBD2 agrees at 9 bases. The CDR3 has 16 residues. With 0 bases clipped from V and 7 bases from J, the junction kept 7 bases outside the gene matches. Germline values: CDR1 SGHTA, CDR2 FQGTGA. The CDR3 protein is CASSLTAGGPLNEQFF. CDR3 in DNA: TGTGCCAGCAGCTTAACGGCGGGAGGGCCTTTGAATGAGCAGTTCTTC.

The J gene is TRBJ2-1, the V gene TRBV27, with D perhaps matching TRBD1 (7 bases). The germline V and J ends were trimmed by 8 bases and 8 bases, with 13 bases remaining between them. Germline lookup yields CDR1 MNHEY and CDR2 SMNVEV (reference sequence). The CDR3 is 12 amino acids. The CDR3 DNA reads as TGTGCCAGCTCGACAGGGAGGCATGAGCAGTTCTTC. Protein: CASSTGRHEQFF.

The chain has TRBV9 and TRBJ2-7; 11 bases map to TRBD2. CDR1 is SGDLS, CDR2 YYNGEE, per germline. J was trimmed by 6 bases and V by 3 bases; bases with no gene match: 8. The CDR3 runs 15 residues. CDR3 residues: CASSAGATSGSEQYF. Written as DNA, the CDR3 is TGTGCCAGCAGCGCCGGGGCTACTAGCGGGAGCGAGCAGTACTTC.

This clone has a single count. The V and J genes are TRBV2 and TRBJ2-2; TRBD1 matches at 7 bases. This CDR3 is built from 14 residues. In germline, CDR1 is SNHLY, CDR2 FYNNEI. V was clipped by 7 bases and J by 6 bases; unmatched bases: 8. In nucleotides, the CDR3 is TGTGCCAGCAAATCAGGGACAGACGCCGGGGAGCTGTTTTTT. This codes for CASKSGTDAGELFF.

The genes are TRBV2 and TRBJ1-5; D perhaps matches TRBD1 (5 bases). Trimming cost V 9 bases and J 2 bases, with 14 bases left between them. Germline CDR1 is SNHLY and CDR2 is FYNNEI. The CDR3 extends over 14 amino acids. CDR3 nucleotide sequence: TGTGCCAGGGGGGGTGTTGATGGCAATCAGCCCCAGCATTTT. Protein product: CARGGVDGNQPQHF.